This T cell receptor (beta chain) was obtained from a study of breast tumors, draining lymph nodes, adjacent tissues. Regarding the study as a whole: Luminal-like breast cancer showed significantly higher tumor–nontumor repertoire similarity than basal-like. That most tumor T cells come from lymph nodes remained unproven. Tumor repertoires ranked between lymph nodes and nontumor tissue in diversity, with V and J gene preferences.

The CDR3 contains 12 residues. Trimming removed 0 bases from V and 11 bases from J, with 10 bases in between. Germline V lookup: CDR1 SGDLS, CDR2 YYNGEE. TCRdb redid the calling of the multiplex PCR reads with MiXCR, one entry per CDR3 protein. The sample holds about 230,000 distinct CDR3 sequences, about 30% seen once. In the case of this clonotype: Its antigen remains unknown.

The lymph nodes were axillary draining lymph nodes from breast cancer patients. This chain links TRBV9 with TRBJ2-3; the D is unclear. The receptor comes from a female donor with breast cancer. Some clones in this sample may be carry-over from other donors' samples. Sequencing was done on a sample of axillary lymph node tissue. The CDR3 DNA reads TGTGCCAGCAGCGTAGTCCACGATGAGCAGTATTTT. Translated: CASSVVHDEQYF. Full variable domain (rest looked up from reference TRBV9 and TRBJ2-3): DSGVTQTPKHLITATGQRVTLRCSPRSGDLSVYWYQQSLDQGLQFLIQYYNGEERAKGNILERFSAQQFPDLHSELNLSSLELGDSALYFCASSVVHDEQYFGPGTRLTVL.